One and the same sample provided the 2 T cell receptor beta chains below, sequenced in a study of T cells in Graves' hyperthyroidism and ophthalmopathy. Amplified TCR beta CDR3 regions derived from RNA transcripts. Carried out on the TCR CDR3, a first-round RT-PCR used the HTBI primer set. TCRdb fed the multiplex PCR reads into MiXCR, producing one record per CDR3 protein. The repertoire includes hundreds of thousands of distinct CDR3 sequences, roughly 14% of them detected once, and around an eighth sits in the top ten. Sample: blood. The receptors originated from a woman between 50 and 59 years old with Graves' ophthalmopathy.

The table lists this clonotype with a few counts. V is TRBV7-2 and J is TRBJ2-2, with D hard to call. Germline-derived CDR1 and CDR2 are SGHTA and FQGNSA. This CDR3 has 16 residues. V dropped 0 bases and J dropped 6 bases, with 14 bases sitting between them. DNA for the CDR3: TGTGCCAGCAGCTTAGCCGGGTCTGTCGGCGCCGGGGAGCTGTTTTTT. Its protein product is CASSLAGSVGAGELFF.

This clonotype was found once. V and J are TRBV12-3 or TRBV12-4 and TRBJ2-1; 8 bases match TRBD1. Trimming removed 3 bases from V and 12 bases from J; junction bases left unmatched: 7. The CDR3 consists of 13 residues. The CDR3 DNA reads TGTGCCAGCAGTTTTCCCAGGGGGCGCGGGCAGTTCTTC. Translating it yields CASSFPRGRGQFF.